The T cell receptor (beta chain) described here comes from a study of blood T cell repertoires in COVID-19. Repertoires were generated with immunoSEQ multiplex PCR, while TCRdb's copy carries only in-frame clones and drops some. Counted here are some 230,000 clones, roughly 80% occurring once; the ten biggest clones make up roughly 7%. The TCR comes from a woman aged 45-59 years with acute or convalescent COVID-19. The material sequenced was peripheral blood.

This CDR3 is CASSEWTSGRLAIRETQYF. The CDR3 nucleotides are TGTGCCAGCAGTGAATGGACTAGCGGGAGGCTTGCTATTAGGGAGACCCAGTACTTC. The chain uses TRBV6-1 and TRBJ2-5, with 14 bases identical to TRBD2. CDR3 length: 19 residues. Germline CDR1 reads MNHNS; CDR2 reads SASEGT. J lost 5 bases, V lost 2 bases, and 13 bases had no gene match.